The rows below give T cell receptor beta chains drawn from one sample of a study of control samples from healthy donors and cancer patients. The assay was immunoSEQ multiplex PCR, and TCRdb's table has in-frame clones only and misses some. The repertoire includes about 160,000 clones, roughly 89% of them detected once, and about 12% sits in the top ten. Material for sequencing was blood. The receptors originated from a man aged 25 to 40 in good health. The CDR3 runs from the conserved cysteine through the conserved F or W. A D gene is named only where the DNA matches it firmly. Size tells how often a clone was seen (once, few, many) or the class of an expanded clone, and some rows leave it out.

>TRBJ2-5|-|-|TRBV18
TGTGCCAGCTCACCGGGACTCCGCCAAGAGACCCAGTACTTC
CASSPGLRQETQYF
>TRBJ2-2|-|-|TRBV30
TGTGCCTGGAGGGCGGGGGCGCGTACCGGGGAGCTGTTTTTT
CAWRAGARTGELFF
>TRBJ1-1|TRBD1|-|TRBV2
TGTGCCACCACAGGACAGGGGAACACTGAAGCTTTCTTT
CATTGQGNTEAFF
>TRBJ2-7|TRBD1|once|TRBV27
TGTGCCAGCAGTCATAGGGGACAGGCCTACGAGCAGTACTTC
CASSHRGQAYEQYF
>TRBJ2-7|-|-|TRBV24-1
TGTGCCACCAGTGGTTCTCCGACTAACGAGCAGTACTTC
CATSGSPTNEQYF
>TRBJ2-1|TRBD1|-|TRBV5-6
TGTGCCAGCAGCTTCTTGGGGACAGGGGGCGATGAGCAGTTCTTC
CASSFLGTGGDEQFF
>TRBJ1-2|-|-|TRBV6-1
TGTGCCAGCAGTGAGGGAAGGGGTGGGAATGGCTACACCTTC
CASSEGRGGNGYTF
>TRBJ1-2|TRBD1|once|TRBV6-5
TGTGCCAGCAGTCCCACCCAGGGGGCTAGCGGCTACACCTTC
CASSPTQGASGYTF
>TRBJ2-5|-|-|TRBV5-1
TGCGCCAGCAGGCCAGGTAGTTCGGTCAGCCAAGAGACCCAGTACTTC
CASRPGSSVSQETQYF
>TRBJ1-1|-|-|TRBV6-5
TGTGCCAGCAGTACACAGAGGGATGGGACTTTCTTT
CASSTQRDGTFF
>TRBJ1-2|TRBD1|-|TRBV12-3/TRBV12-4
TGTGCCAGCAGCGGACAGGGCGGTGGCTACACCTTC
CASSGQGGGYTF
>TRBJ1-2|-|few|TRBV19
TGTGCCAGTAGTATGCGATCCTATGGCTACACCTTC
CASSMRSYGYTF
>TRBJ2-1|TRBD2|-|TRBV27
TGTGCCAGCAGTTATCCCCCTGGCGGGAGCGTCTACAATGAGCAGTTCTTC
CASSYPPGGSVYNEQFF
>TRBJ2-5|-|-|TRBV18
TGTGCCAGCTCCCCCGGGACTCCGAGGGTAACCCAGTACTTC
CASSPGTPRVTQYF
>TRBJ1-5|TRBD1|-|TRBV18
TGTGCCAGCTCACTAACCGGGACAGGCGGCAATCAGCCCCAGCATTTT
CASSLTGTGGNQPQHF
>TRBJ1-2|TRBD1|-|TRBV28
TGTGCCAGCAGTACTCCGGGACAGCCGATTTATGGCTACACCTTC
CASSTPGQPIYGYTF
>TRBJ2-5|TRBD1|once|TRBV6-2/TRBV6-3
TGTGCCAGCAGTGGACAGGGGGCGGGGGAAGAGACCCAGTACTTC
CASSGQGAGEETQYF
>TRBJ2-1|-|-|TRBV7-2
TGTGCCAGCAGGGAAGGGCTCAATGAGCAGTTCTTC
CASREGLNEQFF
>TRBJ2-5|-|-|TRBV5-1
TGCGCCAGCAGCTCGGGGCGGGACGGAGAGACCCAGTACTTC
CASSSGRDGETQYF
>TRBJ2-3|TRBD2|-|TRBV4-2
TGTGCCAGCAGCCAAGATCGGATCGCTAGCGGTACAGATACGCAGTATTTT
CASSQDRIASGTDTQYF
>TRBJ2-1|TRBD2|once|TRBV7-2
TGTGCCAGCAGCTTCAACGGGGGGGCGGTTGAGCAGTTCTTC
CASSFNGGAVEQFF
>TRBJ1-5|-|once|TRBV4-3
TGCGCCAGCAGCCAAGATATTGTCCACAATCAGCCCCAGCATTTT
CASSQDIVHNQPQHF
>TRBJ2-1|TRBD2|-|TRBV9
TGTGCCAGCAGCCCAGTCGGGAGACTAGCGGGTGGAAATGAGCAGTTCTTC
CASSPVGRLAGGNEQFF
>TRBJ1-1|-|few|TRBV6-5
TGTGCCAGCAGTTACTCCCGGAGCAGACTGAACACTGAAGCTTTCTTT
CASSYSRSRLNTEAFF
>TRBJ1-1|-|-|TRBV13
TGTGCCAGCAGCTCCGGGACGGGAAACACTGAAGCTTTCTTT
CASSSGTGNTEAFF
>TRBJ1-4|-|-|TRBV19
TGTGCCAGTATGCGCCTCGGGGGGGAAAGTGAAAAACTGTTTTTT
CASMRLGGESEKLFF
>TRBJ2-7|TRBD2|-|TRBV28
TGTGCCAGCGGGGGGGGCTCCTACGAGCAGTACTTC
CASGGGSYEQYF
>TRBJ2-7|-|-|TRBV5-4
TGTGCCAGCAGCTCCCAGGGGACACCCTACGAGCAGTACTTC
CASSSQGTPYEQYF
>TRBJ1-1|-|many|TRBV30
TGTGCCTGGAGTATAGGCAGGGCGAACACTGAAGCTTTCTTT
CAWSIGRANTEAFF
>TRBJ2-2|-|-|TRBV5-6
TGTGCCAGCAGCAGCCGACGAGGCGGGGAGCTGTTTTTT
CASSSRRGGELFF
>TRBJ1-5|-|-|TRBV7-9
TGTGCCAGCAGCCCGGTCGGCAAGGGTCAGCCCCAGCATTTT
CASSPVGKGQPQHF
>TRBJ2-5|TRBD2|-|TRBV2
TGTGCCAGCAAAAATCGGACTAGCTTGTTTGAGACCCAGTACTTC
CASKNRTSLFETQYF
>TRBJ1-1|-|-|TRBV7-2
TGTGCCAGCAGCCTCCGACAGTACACTGAAGCTTTCTTT
CASSLRQYTEAFF
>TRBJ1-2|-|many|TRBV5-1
TGCGCCAGCAGCTTGGACTGGTTGGGGGTCTATGGCTACACCTTC
CASSLDWLGVYGYTF
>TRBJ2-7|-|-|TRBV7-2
TGTGCCAGCAGCCTAGACCACTACGAGCAGTACTTC
CASSLDHYEQYF
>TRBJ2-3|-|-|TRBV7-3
TGTGCCAGCAGGTTGGGGGGAAATACAGATACGCAGTATTTT
CASRLGGNTDTQYF
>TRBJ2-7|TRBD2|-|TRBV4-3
TGCGCCAGCAGCCAAGCTAGCGGGGGTTCCTACGAGCAGTACTTC
CASSQASGGSYEQYF
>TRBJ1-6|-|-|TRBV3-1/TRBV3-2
TGTGCCAGCAGCCAGGGGGCGCACGATTCACCCCTCCACTTT
CASSQGAHDSPLHF